This is a list of T cell receptor beta chains from one sample in a study of vaccination and CD4 T cells after COVID-19. TCRdb redid the calling of the PCR reads with MiXCR, one entry per CDR3 protein. This repertoire shows some 25,000 distinct CDR3 sequences, 30% found once; its top ten account for 3% to 3.5%. No antigens are known for them. Source: CD4+ T cells from blood, cultured in vitro, taken about 7 months after SARS-CoV-2 vaccination. Receptors originate from a human donor who had recovered from COVID-19. Both conserved end residues are part of each CDR3. The order of the fields is clone size, J gene, D gene, V gene, CDR3 DNA, CDR3 protein. D genes are given only for firm matches. Clone size appears in some rows only: once, few, many, or a class for an expanded clone.

size: once; J: TRBJ2-1; D: TRBD1; V: TRBV24-1; DNA: TGTGCCACCAGTGACCCCGGACAGGGGTATAATGAGCAGTTCTTC; CDR3: CATSDPGQGYNEQFF
size: few; J: TRBJ1-1; D: -; V: TRBV6-1; DNA: TGTGCCACCCCATTGCGAGTATCTGAAGCTTTCTTT; CDR3: CATPLRVSEAFF
size: few; J: TRBJ2-7; D: TRBD1; V: TRBV6-1; DNA: TGTGCCAGCAGGGACAGGGGCTACGAGCAGTACTTC; CDR3: CASRDRGYEQYF
size: few; J: TRBJ1-2; D: -; V: TRBV20-1; DNA: TGCAGCTGTTGGGACGGAGTTCACTATGGCTACACCTTC; CDR3: CSCWDGVHYGYTF
size: -; J: TRBJ2-3; D: -; V: TRBV5-4; DNA: TGTGCCAGCAGCGGGATGAATACGCAGTATTTT; CDR3: CASSGMNTQYF
size: -; J: TRBJ2-5; D: TRBD1; V: TRBV20-1; DNA: TGCAGTGCCATAGGGGGCACGGGTTGGGGAGAGACCCAGTACTTC; CDR3: CSAIGGTGWGETQYF
size: -; J: TRBJ2-7; D: -; V: TRBV6-5; DNA: TGTGCCAGCAGTTACTCAACAGGGCCCCCCTACGAGCAGTACTTC; CDR3: CASSYSTGPPYEQYF
size: -; J: TRBJ2-2; D: TRBD1; V: TRBV4-1; DNA: TGCGCCACCAAAAGGACAGGGGTCACCGGGGAGCTGTTTTTT; CDR3: CATKRTGVTGELFF
size: -; J: TRBJ2-5; D: -; V: TRBV7-8; DNA: TGTGCCAGCAGCCCGATGAGGGCCTTTTGGGAGACCCAGTACTTC; CDR3: CASSPMRAFWETQYF
size: -; J: TRBJ1-1; D: -; V: TRBV7-9; DNA: TGTGCCAGCAGCTTAGATGGGGGTTCCTCTGAAGCTTTCTTT; CDR3: CASSLDGGSSEAFF
size: few; J: TRBJ2-5; D: -; V: TRBV20-1; DNA: TGCAGTGCTAGAAGCAGGGGAGAGACCCAGTACTTC; CDR3: CSARSRGETQYF
size: -; J: TRBJ2-2; D: TRBD1; V: TRBV20-1; DNA: TGCAGTGCGAGCCGACAGGGTCACACCGGGGAGCTGTTTTTT; CDR3: CSASRQGHTGELFF
size: -; J: TRBJ2-3; D: -; V: TRBV6-2/TRBV6-3; DNA: TGTGCCAGCACTCGGATACAGGACCAACGGGGAGATACGCAGTATTTT; CDR3: CASTRIQDQRGDTQYF
size: -; J: TRBJ1-5; D: -; V: TRBV6-2/TRBV6-3; DNA: TGTGCCAGCAGTTACACACTGGGCAGGGGAACGGGCAATCAGCCCCAGCATTTT; CDR3: CASSYTLGRGTGNQPQHF
size: many; J: TRBJ1-3; D: TRBD1; V: TRBV20-1; DNA: TGCAGTGCTAGGAGGGCAGGGGGCTATGGAAACACCATATATTTT; CDR3: CSARRAGGYGNTIYF
size: few; J: TRBJ2-5; D: -; V: TRBV20-1; DNA: TGCAGTGCTAGTCGGGCAGTCTTCGGTGAGACCCAGTACTTC; CDR3: CSASRAVFGETQYF
size: -; J: TRBJ2-7; D: TRBD2; V: TRBV18; DNA: TGTGCCAGCTCACCGGGAGGGAATTACGAGCAGTACTTC; CDR3: CASSPGGNYEQYF
size: -; J: TRBJ2-7; D: TRBD1; V: TRBV6-1; DNA: TGTGCCAGCTCAGGAGGACAGGTCGGCGAGCAGTACTTC; CDR3: CASSGGQVGEQYF
size: -; J: TRBJ2-5; D: TRBD1; V: TRBV5-4; DNA: TGTGCCAGCAGCGGAGGACAGGGTGGCACGGTCGGAGAGACCCAGTACTTC; CDR3: CASSGGQGGTVGETQYF
size: many; J: TRBJ1-6; D: -; V: TRBV27; DNA: TGTGCCAGCGGGGCTACAGGGAATAATTCACCCCTCCACTTT; CDR3: CASGATGNNSPLHF
size: few; J: TRBJ2-2; D: TRBD2; V: TRBV20-1; DNA: TGCAGTGCTAGGACTAGCGGGAGGATCGGGGAGCTGTTTTTT; CDR3: CSARTSGRIGELFF
size: -; J: TRBJ2-1; D: TRBD1; V: TRBV7-2; DNA: TGTGCCAGCAGGTTGCGAGGACAGGGATCCTACAATGAGCAGTTCTTC; CDR3: CASRLRGQGSYNEQFF
size: -; J: TRBJ1-5; D: TRBD1; V: TRBV6-1; DNA: TGTGCCAGCAGCGGGGACAGTCCCAATCAGCCCCAGCATTTT; CDR3: CASSGDSPNQPQHF
size: few; J: TRBJ1-1; D: -; V: TRBV20-1; DNA: TGCAGTGCTGATCCCGGGACGGGGAACACTGAAGCTTTCTTT; CDR3: CSADPGTGNTEAFF
size: -; J: TRBJ2-1; D: -; V: TRBV6-1; DNA: TGTGCCAGCAGTAACAGGCCTGATGAGCAGTTCTTC; CDR3: CASSNRPDEQFF
size: few; J: TRBJ2-7; D: -; V: TRBV6-1; DNA: TGTGCCAGCAGTGCTGATAGTAGGGCCTACGAGCAGTACTTC; CDR3: CASSADSRAYEQYF
size: few; J: TRBJ2-7; D: TRBD2; V: TRBV7-6; DNA: TGTGCCAGCAGGACACGCGGGGGAGGCGGCTACGAGCAGTACTTC; CDR3: CASRTRGGGGYEQYF
size: once; J: TRBJ2-1; D: TRBD1; V: TRBV6-2/TRBV6-3; DNA: TGTGCCAGCAGTCAAACCAGGGGGCGGAATGAGCAGTTCTTC; CDR3: CASSQTRGRNEQFF
size: once; J: TRBJ1-5; D: -; V: TRBV5-6; DNA: TGTGCCAGCAGCCCCTGGGACCGACCAACGCCCCAGCATTTT; CDR3: CASSPWDRPTPQHF
size: few; J: TRBJ2-7; D: TRBD1; V: TRBV10-3; DNA: TGTGCCATCAGACCACAGGGGAAGCTCGACGACGAGCAGTACTTC; CDR3: CAIRPQGKLDDEQYF
size: few; J: TRBJ1-1; D: -; V: TRBV7-8; DNA: TGTGCCAGCAGCCCAGAACAGGTGAACACTGAAGCTTTCTTT; CDR3: CASSPEQVNTEAFF